A selection of T cell receptor beta chains follows, all from one sample in a study of CD8+ T cells in alopecia areata. The repertoire was sequenced with immunoSEQ multiplex PCR; TCRdb's copy has only in-frame clones and lacks some. This table holds some 96,000 clones, approximately 60% found once. This specimen was CD8+ T cells sorted from blood, taken at week 4, from a patient treated with tofacitinib. Every receptor here comes from a human donor with alopecia areata. Both conserved end residues are part of each CDR3. D genes are given only for firm matches. The size entry is marked missing in some rows and otherwise reads once, few, many or a size class.

TRBV9,once,TRBJ1-1,TRBD1,CASSVVRTGDTEAFF,TGTGCCAGCAGCGTAGTGAGGACAGGGGACACTGAAGCTTTCTTT
TRBV29-1,.,TRBJ1-2,.,CSVEDASNYGYTF,TGCAGCGTTGAAGACGCGAGTAACTATGGCTACACCTTC
TRBV4-3,.,TRBJ2-7,TRBD2,CASSQGTSGGYEQYF,TGCGCCAGCAGCCAGGGGACTAGCGGGGGCTACGAGCAGTACTTC
TRBV10-2,.,TRBJ2-2,.,CASSVGGTGELFF,TGCGCCAGCAGTGTAGGAGGGACCGGGGAGCTGTTTTTT
TRBV5-1,.,TRBJ1-6,.,CASSYDIPQQTNSPLHF,TGCGCCAGCAGCTATGACATACCCCAACAAACTAATTCACCCCTCCACTTT
TRBV7-8,.,TRBJ2-3,TRBD1,CASSLVVGTGVDTQYF,TGTGCCAGCAGCTTAGTAGTCGGGACAGGGGTGGATACGCAGTATTTT
TRBV19,.,TRBJ2-3,.,CASSIKGEADTQYF,TGTGCCAGTAGTATTAAGGGGGAGGCAGATACGCAGTATTTT
TRBV5-1,.,TRBJ2-7,.,CASSPYTGSYEQYF,TGCGCCAGCAGCCCCTACACAGGGTCCTACGAGCAGTACTTC
TRBV9,.,TRBJ2-1,TRBD1,CASSGGQLSYNEQFF,TGTGCCAGCAGCGGGGGACAGCTCTCCTACAATGAGCAGTTCTTC
TRBV29-1,few,TRBJ2-7,TRBD2,CSVEARERGLSYEQYF,TGCAGCGTTGAAGCGCGCGAGCGGGGGTTAAGCTACGAGCAGTACTTC
TRBV15,.,TRBJ2-5,.,CATSSPVEETQYF,TGTGCCACCAGCAGCCCTGTCGAGGAGACCCAGTACTTC
TRBV4-3,.,TRBJ2-5,.,CASSHRTRGMKGEETQYF,TGCGCCAGCAGCCATAGGACCCGGGGAATGAAAGGGGAAGAGACCCAGTACTTC
TRBV5-6,once,TRBJ2-7,.,CASSLAASYEQYF,TGTGCCAGCAGCTTGGCCGCGAGCTACGAGCAGTACTTC
TRBV27,.,TRBJ1-2,TRBD1,CASRAGGRYTF,TGTGCCAGCAGGGCAGGGGGCCGCTACACCTTC
TRBV30,.,TRBJ1-2,TRBD1,CAWSGGQGYGYTF,TGTGCCTGGAGTGGGGGACAGGGTTATGGCTACACCTTC
TRBV7-8,few,TRBJ1-4,TRBD1,CASSMYRGRVTNEKLFF,TGTGCCAGCAGCATGTACAGGGGCCGAGTGACTAATGAAAAACTGTTTTTT
TRBV27,.,TRBJ2-7,.,CASSSNYEQYF,TGTGCCAGCAGTTCAAACTACGAGCAGTACTTC
TRBV27,.,TRBJ2-3,.,CASSLGGWADTQYF,TGTGCCAGCAGTTTAGGGGGGTGGGCAGATACGCAGTATTTT
TRBV7-9,.,TRBJ2-1,TRBD2,CASSPAGLTYNEQFF,TGTGCCAGCAGCCCAGCGGGGCTGACCTACAATGAGCAGTTCTTC
TRBV10-2,.,TRBJ2-7,.,CASSEGGAYEQYF,TGCGCCAGCAGTGAGGGGGGGGCGTACGAGCAGTACTTC